This T cell receptor (beta chain) comes out of a study of cytomegalovirus exposure and HLA in healthy donors. Study overall: From 150 million to 200 million T cells, an earlier analysis saw approximately 110 million unique TCR beta sequences.

Primers: 60 Vbeta forward and 13 Jbeta reverse. The assay was immunoSEQ multiplex PCR, and TCRdb's table has in-frame clones only and misses some. The sample contains approximately 89,000 clones, 70% to 80% of which appear only once. Between the trimmed V and J ends, which lost 4 bases and 1 base, there was a span of 12 bases. CDR1 and CDR2 from the germline V gene are LGHNA and YSLEER. This CDR3 has 15 residues. Findings and caveats of the study: Testing in vitro showed a few CMV-associated chains specific for CMV antigens.

Note on this clone: As yet, its antigen is unknown.

Input material: PBMCs. The TCR was taken from a man aged 30 to 39 in good health and CMV-seronegative. The chain employs TRBV4-3 and TRBJ2-3; TRBD2 is a possible D gene (6 bases). CDR3 residues: CASSLIAERTDTQYF. As DNA, the CDR3 is TGCGCCAGCAGCCTAATAGCGGAGCGCACAGATACGCAGTATTTT.